This TCR beta chain is from a study of shared clonotypes between healthy human individuals. Genomic DNA from unsorted samples was obtained from 70 million to 90 million PBMCs (per sample). Profiling relied on immunoSEQ multiplex PCR, and the TCRdb table lists in-frame clones only, not all of them. The sample shows about half a million clones, 70% to 80% of them seen only once. The sequence was collected from a woman aged 35 to 49 in good health. Some clones in this sample may be carry-over from other donors' samples. The sample was PBMCs.

This chain's CDR3 is CASSDQGSTEAFF. CDR3 in DNA: TGTGCCAGCTCAGACCAGGGAAGCACTGAAGCTTTCTTT. The V and J genes are TRBV2 and TRBJ1-1, with D possibly being TRBD1 (5 bases). Trimming took 8 bases from V and 4 from J, leaving 14 bases between them. Germline-derived CDR1 and CDR2 are SNHLY and FYNNEI. CDR3 length: 13 amino acids.